These 28 T cell receptor beta chains were all obtained from the same sample, sequenced in a study of blood T cells in healthy people across ages (dated by TCRdb to 2014 to 2015). The library was prepared using 5' RACE. Sequencing took place on an Illumina HiSeq 2500. The second PCR ran for roughly 7 to 12 cycles and used a J-beta primer mix along with a sample-barcoded 5' primer. In TCRdb, the public reads were trimmed at Q25 with fastp and aligned with MiXCR, with productive beta chains retained. Rows merge per CDR3 protein into single entries with the most common DNA and genes. This sample holds around 690,000 distinct CDR3 sequences; roughly 58% were observed only once. Over 30% of the sample is taken by the ten largest. The sample consisted of blood. These receptor sequences come from a man aged 60-69 years in good health.

The chain combines TRBV11-2 with TRBJ2-5; D is unclear. V was pared by 5 bases and J by 0 bases, with 16 bases between. CDR1 is SGHAT, CDR2 FQNNGV, per germline. The CDR3 is made up of 16 amino acids. The CDR3 loop is CASSPQGRRYQETQYF. The CDR3 region has the DNA TGTGCCAGCAGCCCCCAAGGCCGCCGGTACCAAGAGACCCAGTACTTC. Looking up the rest from reference TRBV11-2 and TRBJ2-5 gives the full variable domain: EAGVAQSPRYKIIEKRQSVAFWCNPISGHATLYWYQQILGQGPKLLIQFQNNGVVDDSQLPKDRFSAERLKGVDSTLKIQPAKLEDSAVYLCASSPQGRRYQETQYFGPGTRLLVL.

This clonotype has more than one count but fewer than ten. This chain uses TRBV10-3 with TRBJ2-4; TRBD1 matches 8 bases. J gave up 6 bases and V 6 bases, and 4 bases lay outside the gene matches. This CDR3 has 13 amino acids. Germline CDR1 ENHRY, CDR2 SYGVKD. The CDR3 loop reads CAISQGAGNIQYF. The CDR3, as DNA: TGTGCCATCAGCCAGGGGGCTGGAAACATTCAGTACTTC.

This clonotype was observed a handful of times. The chain is built from TRBV28 and TRBJ2-4; TRBD2 is a possible D gene (5 bases). The V gene lost 3 bases and the J gene lost 0 bases, with 9 bases spanning the gap. The germline V gene has CDR1 MDHEN and CDR2 SYDVKM. The CDR3 loop spans 15 amino acids. DNA of the CDR3: TGTGCCAGCAGTTTCCCCGGACTAGCCAAAAACATTCAGTACTTC. This sequence encodes CASSFPGLAKNIQYF. Variable domain in full (rest from reference TRBV28 and TRBJ2-4): DVKVTQSSRYLVKRTGEKVFLECVQDMDHENMFWYRQDPGLGLRLIYFSYDVKMKEKGDIPEGYSVSREKKERFSLILESASTNQTSMYLCASSFPGLAKNIQYFGAGTRLSVL.

The rearrangement joins TRBV20-1 to TRBJ2-3, with 7 positions matching TRBD1. The V segment lost 1 base and the J segment 1 base; nucleotides outside the gene matches: 5. The germline V gene has CDR1 DFQATT and CDR2 SNEGSKA (reference sequence). The CDR3 runs to 15 residues. The CDR3: CSARGGGSGTDTQYF. For the CDR3, the DNA is TGCAGTGCTAGAGGAGGGGGCTCTGGCACAGATACGCAGTATTTT.

This clonotype was detected many times. This rearrangement joins TRBV7-8 to TRBJ1-2, with D possibly matching TRBD1 (6 bases). The germline V gene has CDR1 SGHVS and CDR2 FQNEAQ. There are 14 residues in the CDR3. Trimming took 4 bases from V and 2 from J, leaving 11 bases between them. This chain's CDR3 is CASSSPRGNYGYTF. Here the CDR3 DNA reads TGTGCCAGCAGCTCCCCCAGGGGAAACTATGGCTACACCTTC.

This clonotype has ten or more counts. The genes are TRBV5-1 and TRBJ2-1; 13 nucleotides agree with TRBD2. V lost 3 bases and J lost 10; bases outside the gene matches: 7. Germline CDR1 reads SGHRS; CDR2 reads YFSETQ. The CDR3 loop spans 15 amino acids. In DNA, the CDR3 is TGCGCCAGCAGCTCCCCGGGACTAGCGGGGAAGGAGCAGTTCTTC. Its protein product is CASSSPGLAGKEQFF.

A remark on this clonotype: Compared with germline, one end of the junction differs, possibly owing to a read error. The chain joins TRBV5-1 to TRBJ2-1; 7 bases agree with TRBD2. From germline, CDR1 is SGHRS and CDR2 YFSETQ. The CDR3 extends over 12 amino acids. The DNA of the CDR3 is TGCGCCGGCAGCTTGGGAGGGAATGAGCAGTTCTTC. This encodes CAGSLGGNEQFF.

This clonotype appeared a few times. The chain uses TRBV20-1 and TRBJ1-2; D gene uncertain. Germline CDR1 is DFQATT and CDR2 is SNEGSKA (reference sequence). The CDR3 runs to 14 residues. The V and J ends lost 0 bases and 4 bases respectively, with 12 bases between them. The CDR3 region has the DNA TGCAGTGCTAGAGAAGACACCATCTTCTATGGCTACACCTTC. Translating it yields CSAREDTIFYGYTF.

CDR3 sequence (DNA): TGTGCCAGCAGTGCGGTGGTGGCCTACGAGCAGTACTTC. Its protein product is CASSAVVAYEQYF. The V gene is TRBV27, the J gene TRBJ2-7; no definite D call. The V end was cut by 5 bases, the J end by 2 bases, with 10 bases between. CDR3 length: 13 amino acids. Germline CDR1 reads MNHEY; CDR2 reads SMNVEV (reference sequence).

CDR3 coding DNA: TGTGCCAGCAGTATCAGGTGGGATTCACCCCTCCACTTT. This codes for CASSIRWDSPLHF. The chain uses TRBV27 and TRBJ1-6; D ambiguous. Germline CDR1 reads MNHEY; CDR2 reads SMNVEV (reference sequence). The CDR3 is 13 amino acids. V was cut by 5 bases and J by 8 bases, with 10 bases left in between.

This clonotype was counted a few times. This sequence joins TRBV28 and TRBJ2-7, with TRBD1 matching 9 bases. The CDR3 has 14 amino acids. Germline V gene sequence: CDR1 MDHEN, CDR2 SYDVKM. Trimming at V came to 5 bases and at J to 7 bases, leaving 9 bases not matched to a gene. The CDR3 bases are TGTGCCAGCAGTCCGGGGACAGGGTTAGAAGAGCAGTACTTC. The encoded protein is CASSPGTGLEEQYF.

The chain uses TRBV6-5 and TRBJ1-5; TRBD1 matches 7 bases. The CDR3 runs 17 residues. The V segment lost 2 bases and the J segment 3 bases; nucleotides outside the gene matches: 10. The germline V gene has CDR1 MNHEY and CDR2 SVGAGI. For the CDR3, the DNA is TGTGCCAGCAGTTACAGGAGCGCAGGGGGGACCAATCAGCCCCAGCATTTT. This encodes CASSYRSAGGTNQPQHF.

This clonotype showed up just a few times. The chain joins TRBV29-1 to TRBJ2-1; no reliable D call. Germline CDR1 reads SQVTM; CDR2 reads ANQGSEA. The CDR3 is made up of 14 amino acids. V was pared by 7 bases and J by 3 bases, with 16 bases between. In DNA, the CDR3 is TGCAGCGCCGAAATAGACCGATTCTACAATGAGCAGTTCTTC. Protein product: CSAEIDRFYNEQFF.

This clonotype appeared a few times. The chain is built from TRBV10-3 and TRBJ2-7; TRBD1 aligns across 7 bases. V was clipped by 2 bases and J by 1 base; unmatched bases: 2. Germline V gives CDR1 ENHRY, CDR2 SYGVKD. This CDR3 has 14 residues. The CDR3 here is CAISETTGSYEQYF. In nucleotides, the CDR3 is TGTGCCATCAGTGAGACGACAGGGTCCTACGAGCAGTACTTC.

This clonotype was recorded many times. This chain uses TRBV12-3 or TRBV12-4 with TRBJ1-2; 9 bases line up with TRBD1. CDR3 length: 12 residues. The V gene end was trimmed by 5 bases and the J gene end by 8 bases; junction bases not matched to a gene: 3. The CDR3 reads CASSGTGKGYTF. DNA for the CDR3: TGTGCCAGCAGTGGGACAGGGAAGGGCTACACCTTC.

This clonotype appeared a few times. Here the CDR3 reads CASSRQVGDTEAFF. The DNA of the CDR3 is TGTGCCAGCAGCCGACAGGTCGGCGACACTGAAGCTTTCTTT. The rearrangement joins TRBV12-3 or TRBV12-4 to TRBJ1-1; possible D gene TRBD1, 6 bases. V lost 6 bases, J lost 3 bases, and 14 bases lay in between. The CDR3 is made up of 14 amino acids.

As to this clonotype: Just one base apart from a much larger clone, this may be a read error. This chain's CDR3 is CASSLGGQRQETQYF. CDR3 nucleotide sequence: TGTGCCAGCAGCTTAGGGGGACAGCGACAAGAGACCCAGTACTTC. The chain couples TRBV11-3 to TRBJ2-5; 7 nucleotides match TRBD1. CDR1 SGHNT and CDR2 YENEEA come from the germline V gene. This CDR3 contains 15 residues. With V trimmed by 1 base and J by 2 bases, 4 bases remained unmatched.

This chain links TRBV7-6 with TRBJ2-1; D remains ambiguous. There are 15 residues in the CDR3. The germline CDR1 and CDR2 sequences are SGHVS and FNYEAQ. Trimming shortened V by 0 bases and J by 0 bases, and 6 bases separated the two germline ends. The CDR3 DNA sequence: TGTGCCAGCAGCTTAGCAGGTCTCTCCTACAATGAGCAGTTCTTC. It codes for CASSLAGLSYNEQFF. The full variable domain, with the rest looked up from reference TRBV7-6 and TRBJ2-1, is GAGVSQSPRYKVTKRGQDVALRCDPISGHVSLYWYRQALGQGPEFLTYFNYEAQQDKSGLPNDRFSAERPEGSISTLTIQRTEQRDSAMYRCASSLAGLSYNEQFFGPGTRLTVL.

The chain employs TRBV29-1 and TRBJ1-2, with D uncertain. CDR3 size: 11 residues. In germline, CDR1 is SQVTM, CDR2 ANQGSEA. V was pared by 7 bases and J by 7 bases, with 13 bases between. CDR3 bases: TGCAGCGGTGGGGTAGGGCGTGGCTACACCTTC. Translating gives CSGGVGRGYTF.

This clonotype came up many times. The junction differs from germline at one of its ends, possibly a read error. V gene TRBV5-1 combines with J gene TRBJ2-1; D unresolved. Germline loops: CDR1 SGHRS, CDR2 YFSETQ. The CDR3 extends over 13 amino acids. CDR3 amino acids: CASSLDGYNEQFF. DNA of the CDR3: TGTGCCAGCAGCTTAGACGGGTACAATGAGCAGTTCTTC.

The V gene is TRBV6-5, the J gene TRBJ1-1, with a tentative D call TRBD1 (5 bases). V dropped 6 bases and J dropped 6 bases, with 23 bases sitting between them. There are 16 residues in the CDR3. CDR1 and CDR2 from the germline V gene are MNHEY and SVGAGI. As DNA, the CDR3 is TGTGCCAGCAGAAAGACGAGAAGGGGAGGAAAGGCTGAAGCTTTCTTT. This translates into CASRKTRRGGKAEAFF.

V is TRBV24-1 and J is TRBJ2-5; D is perhaps TRBD1 or TRBD2 (5 bases each). V was trimmed by 10 bases and J by 3 bases, leaving 11 bases between them. There are 12 residues in the CDR3. CDR1 is KGHDR and CDR2 is SFDVKD in the germline V gene. As DNA, the CDR3 is TGTGCCACGGGGGACCGCAAAGAGACCCAGTACTTC. It encodes CATGDRKETQYF.

The genes are TRBV6-6 and TRBJ1-1; the D is unclear. This CDR3 comprises 11 residues. The germline V and J ends were trimmed by 8 bases and 5 bases, with 9 bases remaining between them. Germline CDR1 MNHNY, CDR2 SVGAGI (reference sequence). The CDR3 spells CASGGETEAFF. DNA of the CDR3: TGTGCCAGCGGTGGGGAGACTGAAGCTTTCTTT.

The V call is TRBV24-1, the J call TRBJ2-1; D gene unclear. CDR1 and CDR2 from the germline V gene are KGHDR and SFDVKD. Between the trimmed V and J ends, which lost 3 bases and 2 bases, there was a span of 13 bases. The CDR3 spans 16 residues. The CDR3 DNA follows: TGTGCCACCAGTGATAGTCCAGGCCCTCCCTACAATGAGCAGTTCTTC. Encoded protein: CATSDSPGPPYNEQFF.

Comments on this clonotype: One end of the junction fails to match germline, which may point to a read error. The chain combines TRBV4-1 with TRBJ2-1, with 14 nucleotides matching TRBD2. This CDR3 has 17 residues. Per the germline V gene, CDR1 is MGHRA and CDR2 is YSYEKL. In DNA, the CDR3 is TGCGCCAGCAGCCAAGATCCCGGGACTAGCGGGGGCGGTGAGCGGTTCTTC. Residues: CASSQDPGTSGGGERFF.

The chain employs TRBV20-1 and TRBJ2-1, with TRBD2 identical over 8 bases. This CDR3 is 14 amino acids long. Germline V gene lookup returns CDR1 DFQATT and CDR2 SNEGSKA (reference sequence). Germline trimming cut 5 bases from V and 0 bases from J; bases unmatched to any gene: 3. In DNA form, the CDR3 reads TGCAGTGCTCCACTAGCGGCCTCCTACAATGAGCAGTTCTTC. Its translation: CSAPLAASYNEQFF.

The chain couples TRBV3-1 to TRBJ2-5; 10 bases align to TRBD2. The junction had 8 bases not matched to a gene; V was cut back by 5 bases and J by 5 bases. CDR1 and CDR2 from the germline V gene are LGHDT and YNNKEL (reference sequence). The CDR3 is made up of 15 amino acids. CDR3 in amino acids: CASSRASGGAETQYF. CDR3 in DNA: TGTGCCAGCAGCAGGGCTAGCGGGGGTGCGGAGACCCAGTACTTC.

This clonotype was recorded once. CDR3 protein: CASSQTGGAPDTQYF. The DNA for the CDR3 is TGTGCCAGCAGCCAGACAGGGGGCGCCCCAGATACGCAGTATTTT. This sequence joins TRBV3-1 and TRBJ2-3; 10 nucleotides align to TRBD1. CDR1 is LGHDT, CDR2 YNNKEL, per germline (reference sequence). This CDR3 is built from 15 residues. Losses at the gene ends were 3 bases for V and 4 bases for J; bases not matched to a gene: 4.